The 22 T cell receptor beta chains below were found in one sample sequenced in a study of blood T cells in healthy people across ages. The second PCR ran roughly 7 to 12 cycles with a sample-barcoded 5' primer and J-beta primers. TCRdb analysed the 5' RACE reads with MiXCR anew, one entry per CDR3 protein. Among around 1,700,000 distinct CDR3 sequences listed, under 30% were seen once. The specimen was blood. The receptors were sampled from a young woman in good health.

This chain links TRBV7-9 with TRBJ1-2; D is undetermined. This CDR3 region has 16 residues. Looked up from germline, CDR1 is SEHNR and CDR2 is FQNEAQ (reference sequence). Between the trimmed V and J ends, which lost 5 bases and 0 bases, there was a span of 16 bases. This chain's CDR3 is CASSPLSGEANYGYTF. The CDR3 DNA reads TGTGCCAGCAGCCCGCTGTCCGGGGAAGCTAACTATGGCTACACCTTC.

The chain links TRBV6-5 to TRBJ2-7; 7 bases align to TRBD1. CDR3 length: 15 amino acids. V lost 6 bases, J lost 5 bases, and 13 bases stayed unmatched. Germline V gene lookup returns CDR1 MNHEY and CDR2 SVGAGI. CDR3 sequence reads: CASRYLSTGFHEQYF. The CDR3 DNA reads as TGTGCCAGCAGATATCTCTCGACAGGGTTCCACGAGCAGTACTTC.

This clonotype was seen only a few times. The gene calls are TRBV7-2 and TRBJ1-4; D unclear. Germline V CDR1 and CDR2: SGHTA, FQGNSA. Trimming stripped 5 bases from V and 5 bases from J, with 12 bases between. CDR3 length: 14 residues. CDR3 bases: TGTGCCAGCAGCCTATACTATGGGAATGAAAAACTGTTTTTT. Translating gives CASSLYYGNEKLFF.

The gene calls are TRBV11-1 and TRBJ2-1, with TRBD2 identical over 8 bases. The trim removed 1 base at V and 5 bases at J, leaving 4 bases unmatched. Per germline, CDR1 SGHAT and CDR2 FQDESV (reference sequence). This CDR3 is 15 amino acids long. The CDR3 nucleotides are TGTGCCAGCAGCTTAGATAGCGGGGCCCACAATGAGCAGTTCTTC. Protein sequence: CASSLDSGAHNEQFF.

This clonotype was detected ten times or more. This rearrangement joins TRBV20-1 to TRBJ2-1; weak D call: TRBD1 (5 bases). V lost 1 base to trimming and J lost 3 bases, with 7 bases between them. CDR3 length equals 13 residues. CDR1 DFQATT and CDR2 SNEGSKA come from the germline V gene (reference sequence). The CDR3 sequence is CSARGQGYNEQFF. The CDR3 coding sequence is TGCAGTGCTAGAGGGCAGGGCTACAATGAGCAGTTCTTC.

This chain joins TRBV10-3 and TRBJ2-7; 10 bases agree with TRBD2. After removal of 3 bases from V and 4 bases from J, the junction contained 12 bases not matched to a gene. Per the germline V gene, CDR1 is ENHRY and CDR2 is SYGVKD. The CDR3 sequence is 17 residues long. CDR3 loop: CAISDPEASGRLYEQYF. In DNA, the CDR3 is TGTGCCATCAGTGACCCGGAGGCTAGCGGGAGATTATACGAGCAGTACTTC.

The chain uses TRBV24-1 and TRBJ1-4; TRBD1 is a possible D gene (6 bases). V was trimmed by 4 bases and J by 3 bases, leaving 11 bases between them. The CDR3 has 15 residues. Germline V gene sequence: CDR1 KGHDR, CDR2 SFDVKD. CDR3 sequence: CATSEYGTPNEKLFF. The CDR3 region has the DNA TGTGCCACCAGTGAGTACGGGACACCTAATGAAAAACTGTTTTTT.

In regard to this clonotype: The junction and the germline gene differ at one end; a read error may be behind it. The genes are TRBV5-8 and TRBJ2-3; 7 bases align to TRBD2. Germline V gene lookup returns CDR1 SGHTS and CDR2 YDEGEE. The CDR3 is made up of 17 amino acids. The CDR3 DNA reads TGTGCCAGCGGCTTGGCCGGGGCGGGAGCTAACACAGATACGCAGTATTTT. Translating it yields CASGLAGAGANTDTQYF.

This clonotype showed up many times. This sequence joins TRBV6-5 and TRBJ2-3; tentatively, D is TRBD1 (5 bases). The germline CDR1 and CDR2 sequences are MNHEY and SVGAGI. Trimming left V 4 bases short and J 1 base short, with 15 bases between. This CDR3 spans 16 amino acids. This chain's CDR3 is CASSSRKGSGTDTQYF. The CDR3 bases are TGTGCCAGCAGTTCCCGTAAGGGGTCGGGCACAGATACGCAGTATTTT.

As to this clonotype: This clone may be a read error of a much larger clone one base away. The CDR3 spells CAIRVEGQQQYF. CDR3 in DNA: TGTGCCATCAGAGTGGAGGGACAGCAGCAGTACTTC. The rearrangement joins TRBV10-3 to TRBJ2-5, with D possibly being TRBD1 (7 bases). V lost 6 bases and J 11 bases, leaving 16 bases between the germline ends. The germline CDR1 and CDR2 sequences are ENHRY and SYGVKD. The CDR3 has 12 amino acids.

V gene TRBV28 combines with J gene TRBJ2-5, with 8 positions matching TRBD1. The assigned J gene may be wrong: the sequence end matches TRBJ2-7 better. In germline, CDR1 is MDHEN, CDR2 SYDVKM. CDR3 size: 14 residues. CDR3 protein: CASRSTDRGYEQYF. The CDR3, as DNA: TGTGCCAGCAGATCTACAGACAGGGGCTACGAGCAGTACTTC.

The chain has TRBV5-1 and TRBJ1-1; 7 bases line up with TRBD1. Germline V gives CDR1 SGHRS, CDR2 YFSETQ. V was pared by 0 bases and J by 0 bases, with 5 bases of the junction left unmatched. This CDR3 has 16 amino acids. The CDR3 sequence: CASSLGGTALNTEAFF. The CDR3 DNA sequence: TGCGCCAGCAGCTTGGGCGGGACAGCTTTGAACACTGAAGCTTTCTTT.

This clonotype was seen a few times. The CDR3 loop is CATSDRGLADEQFF. Written as DNA, the CDR3 is TGTGCCACCAGTGACCGGGGACTAGCGGATGAGCAGTTCTTC. The rearrangement joins TRBV24-1 to TRBJ2-1; 11 nucleotides match TRBD2. Germline lookup yields CDR1 KGHDR and CDR2 SFDVKD. This CDR3 is built from 14 residues. The junction had 3 bases not matched to a gene; V was cut back by 4 bases and J by 8 bases.

The chain joins TRBV5-1 to TRBJ2-7; tentative D call: TRBD2 (5 bases). V lost 0 bases to trimming and J lost 2 bases, with 12 bases between them. Germline loops: CDR1 SGHRS, CDR2 YFSETQ. The CDR3 loop spans 15 amino acids. The CDR3 DNA sequence: TGCGCCAGCAGCTTGGGGGCTAGCTACCCCTACGAGCAGTACTTC. It specifies CASSLGASYPYEQYF.

This rearrangement joins TRBV6-6 to TRBJ2-3, with TRBD2 identical over 13 bases. The CDR3 has 15 amino acids. CDR1 and CDR2 from the germline V gene are MNHNY and SVGAGI (reference sequence). The J segment lost 4 bases and the V segment lost 6 bases, leaving 4 bases of the junction unmatched. CDR3 DNA sequence: TGTGCCAGCAGGGGGACTAGCGGGAAGTCAGATACGCAGTATTTT. Its translation: CASRGTSGKSDTQYF.

V usage is TRBV5-1 and J usage is TRBJ2-1; 12 nucleotides align to TRBD2. The J call could be wrong; TRBJ2-7 is a better fit for the DNA end. The CDR3 has 16 amino acids. Germline assignment: CDR1 SGHRS and CDR2 YFSETQ. Here the CDR3 reads CASSSTSGGSYNEQYF. The DNA for the CDR3 is TGCGCCAGCAGCTCGACTAGCGGGGGTTCCTACAATGAGCAGTACTTC.

This chain connects TRBV5-1 to TRBJ2-7; 9 bases agree with TRBD2. Germline loops: CDR1 SGHRS, CDR2 YFSETQ. Losses at the gene ends were 0 bases for V and 7 bases for J; bases not matched to a gene: 5. The CDR3 loop spans 14 amino acids. The CDR3 reads CASSLDPSGNEQYF. Written as DNA, the CDR3 is TGCGCCAGCAGCTTGGATCCTAGCGGGAATGAGCAGTACTTC.

This clonotype was found a few times. The rearrangement links TRBV7-6 to TRBJ1-1; D remains ambiguous. The V and J ends lost 1 base and 11 bases respectively, with 14 bases between them. Germline CDR1 reads SGHVS; CDR2 reads FNYEAQ. There are 13 residues in the CDR3. CDR3 in amino acids: CASSLDLTGRAFF. CDR3 DNA: TGTGCCAGCAGCTTAGATCTGACGGGTCGGGCTTTCTTT.

This clonotype has at least ten counts. The rearrangement joins TRBV6-1 to TRBJ2-1; TRBD2 aligns across 10 bases. Germline V gene lookup returns CDR1 MNHNS and CDR2 SASEGT. There are 18 residues in the CDR3. V was pared by 7 bases and J by 6 bases, with 18 bases of the junction left unmatched. CDR3 sequence (DNA): TGTGCCAGCACCCCGGGGGATAGCGGGAGGTCAAGATTCAATGAGCAGTTCTTC. Protein product: CASTPGDSGRSRFNEQFF.

This clonotype was picked up many times. The chain recombines TRBV20-1 with TRBJ1-5; weak D call: TRBD1 (6 bases). V lost 5 bases, J lost 3 bases, and 11 bases lay in between. Per the germline V gene, CDR1 is DFQATT and CDR2 is SNEGSKA (reference sequence). CDR3 length: 13 residues. CDR3: CSAAQGFNQPQHF. The CDR3 DNA reads as TGCAGTGCTGCACAGGGATTCAATCAGCCCCAGCATTTT.

This clonotype was counted only a few times. The chain links TRBV20-1 to TRBJ2-1; TRBD2 matches at 11 bases. There are 15 residues in the CDR3. CDR1 and CDR2 from the germline V gene are DFQATT and SNEGSKA (reference sequence). The V segment lost 5 bases and the J segment 10 bases; nucleotides outside the gene matches: 13. The DNA of the CDR3 is TGCAGTGCTCCTTTAACTAGCGGGGGCTTTCGGGAGCAGTTCTTC. As protein: CSAPLTSGGFREQFF.

A few counts support this clonotype. One junction end does not reproduce the germline sequence, and a read error may be involved. V is TRBV6-4 and J is TRBJ2-1, with 8 bases lining up with TRBD2. In germline, CDR1 is MRHNA, CDR2 SNTAGT. The CDR3 loop spans 15 amino acids. For the CDR3, the DNA is TGTGTCAGCAGTGAGGCGGGGGGAAATTACAATGAGCAGTTCTTC. It translates to CVSSEAGGNYNEQFF.